The TCR beta chain described here comes from a study of T-cell memory formation after mild COVID-19. Findings and caveats of the study: Cross-reactive memory seemingly joined, as some responding clones were found in pre-infection memory. From day 15 to 85, contracting clones were balanced between CD4 and CD8, whereas later expanders leaned toward CD4+. For second-wave clones that peaked at day 37, SARS-CoV-2 specificity went unverified.

The V segment lost 5 bases and the J segment 2 bases; nucleotides outside the gene matches: 13. Germline CDR1 is SGHVS and CDR2 is FNYEAQ. There are 17 residues in the CDR3. This clonotype was seen a few times. Its antigen remains unidentified. Constant-segment primers were used for 5'RACE, and the resulting TCR alpha and TCR beta cDNA libraries carried sample barcodes and UMIs. Via MiXCR, TCRdb re-called the 5' RACE reads, giving one row per CDR3 protein. The sample holds 540,000 or so distinct CDR3 sequences, roughly 21% seen once. The chain recombines TRBV7-6 with TRBJ2-3; 7 bases match TRBD2. Sequenced: PBMCs or a T cell subset sorted from them (not recorded which). This TCR was recovered from an adult woman who had mild COVID-19 (a few samples of this study predate the infection). Cell type and time point are not known. The CDR3 sequence: CASSHSTGGLNTDTQYF. The CDR3 region has the DNA TGTGCCAGCAGCCACAGCACGGGGGGATTGAACACAGATACGCAGTATTTT.